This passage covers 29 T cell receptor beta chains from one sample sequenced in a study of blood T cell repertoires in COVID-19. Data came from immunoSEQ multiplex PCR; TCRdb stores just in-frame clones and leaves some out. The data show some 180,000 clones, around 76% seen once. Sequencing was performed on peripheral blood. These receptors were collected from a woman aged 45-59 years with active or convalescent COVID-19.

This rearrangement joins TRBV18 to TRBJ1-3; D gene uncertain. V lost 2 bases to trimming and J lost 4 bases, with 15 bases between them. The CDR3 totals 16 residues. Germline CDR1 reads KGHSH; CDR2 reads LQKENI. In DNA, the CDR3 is TGTGCCAGCTCACCATCCTCAGCGGGTGGCGGAAACACCATATATTTT. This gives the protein CASSPSSAGGGNTIYF.

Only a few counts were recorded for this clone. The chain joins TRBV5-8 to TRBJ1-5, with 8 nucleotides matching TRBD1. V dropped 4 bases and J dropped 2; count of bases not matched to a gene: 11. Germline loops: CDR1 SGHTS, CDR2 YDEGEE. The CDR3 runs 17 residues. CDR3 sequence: CASSRHAPDRGNQPQHF. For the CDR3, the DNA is TGTGCCAGCAGCCGACATGCTCCGGACAGGGGCAATCAGCCCCAGCATTTT. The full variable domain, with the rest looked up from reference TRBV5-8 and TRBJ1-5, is EAGVTQSPTHLIKTRGQQATLRCSPISGHTSVYWYQQALGLGLQFLLWYDEGEERNRGNFPPRFSGRQFPNYSSELNVNALELEDSALYLCASSRHAPDRGNQPQHFGDGTRLSIL.

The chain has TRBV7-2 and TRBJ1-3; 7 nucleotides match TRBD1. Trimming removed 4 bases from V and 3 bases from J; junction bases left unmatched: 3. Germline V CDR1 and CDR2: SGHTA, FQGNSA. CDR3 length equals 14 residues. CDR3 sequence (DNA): TGTGCCAGCAGCTCCCGGACAGGTGGAAACACCATATATTTT. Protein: CASSSRTGGNTIYF.

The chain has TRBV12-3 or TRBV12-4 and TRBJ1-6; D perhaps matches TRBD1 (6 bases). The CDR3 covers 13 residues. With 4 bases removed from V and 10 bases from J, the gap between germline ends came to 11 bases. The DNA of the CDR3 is TGTGCCAGCAGTTACAGGGCCTCCTCACCCCTCCACTTT. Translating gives CASSYRASSPLHF.

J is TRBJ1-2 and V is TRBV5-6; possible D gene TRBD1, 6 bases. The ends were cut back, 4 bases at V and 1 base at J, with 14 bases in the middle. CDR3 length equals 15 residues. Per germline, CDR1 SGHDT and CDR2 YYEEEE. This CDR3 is CASSSMTGYNYGYTF. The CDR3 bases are TGTGCCAGCAGCAGCATGACAGGATATAACTATGGCTACACCTTC.

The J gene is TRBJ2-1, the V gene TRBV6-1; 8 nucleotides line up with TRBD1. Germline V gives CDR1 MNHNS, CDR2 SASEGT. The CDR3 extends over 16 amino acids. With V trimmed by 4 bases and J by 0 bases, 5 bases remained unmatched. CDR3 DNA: TGTGCCAGCAGTGGGTTACAGGGGGGCTCCTACAATGAGCAGTTCTTC. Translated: CASSGLQGGSYNEQFF.

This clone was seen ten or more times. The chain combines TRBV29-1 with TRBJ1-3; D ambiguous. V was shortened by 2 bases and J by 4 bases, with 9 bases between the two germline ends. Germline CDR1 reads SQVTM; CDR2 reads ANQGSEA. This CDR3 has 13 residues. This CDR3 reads CSVESDGGNTIYF. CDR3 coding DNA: TGCAGCGTTGAAAGCGACGGGGGAAACACCATATATTTT.

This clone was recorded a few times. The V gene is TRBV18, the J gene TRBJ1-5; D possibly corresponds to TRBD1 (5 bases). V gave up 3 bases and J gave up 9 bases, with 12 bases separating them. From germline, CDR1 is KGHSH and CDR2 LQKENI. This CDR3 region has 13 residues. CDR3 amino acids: CASSPDSIPPQHF. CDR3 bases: TGTGCCAGCTCACCCGACAGCATCCCGCCCCAGCATTTT.

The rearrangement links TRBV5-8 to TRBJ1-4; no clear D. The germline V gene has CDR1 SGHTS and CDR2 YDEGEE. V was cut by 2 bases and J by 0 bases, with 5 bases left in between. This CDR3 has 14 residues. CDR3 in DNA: TGTGCCAGCAGCTTAGAGACAACTAATGAAAAACTGTTTTTT. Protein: CASSLETTNEKLFF.

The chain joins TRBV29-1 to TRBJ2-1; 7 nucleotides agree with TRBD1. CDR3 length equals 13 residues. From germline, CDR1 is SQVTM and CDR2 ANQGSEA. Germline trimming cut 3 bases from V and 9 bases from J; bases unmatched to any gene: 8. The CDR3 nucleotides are TGCAGCGTTGAGGGGACAGCCCCCGGTGAGCAGTTCTTC. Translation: CSVEGTAPGEQFF.

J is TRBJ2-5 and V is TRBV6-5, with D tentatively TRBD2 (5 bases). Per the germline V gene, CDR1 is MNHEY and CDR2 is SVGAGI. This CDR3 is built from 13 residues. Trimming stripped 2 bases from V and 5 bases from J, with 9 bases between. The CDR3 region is CASSYAGAETQYF. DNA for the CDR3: TGTGCCAGCAGTTACGCGGGCGCGGAGACCCAGTACTTC.

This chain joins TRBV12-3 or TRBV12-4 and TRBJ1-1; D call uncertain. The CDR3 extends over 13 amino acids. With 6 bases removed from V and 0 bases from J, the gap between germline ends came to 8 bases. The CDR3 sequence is CASSTQVNTEAFF. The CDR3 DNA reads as TGTGCCAGCAGCACTCAGGTGAACACTGAAGCTTTCTTT.

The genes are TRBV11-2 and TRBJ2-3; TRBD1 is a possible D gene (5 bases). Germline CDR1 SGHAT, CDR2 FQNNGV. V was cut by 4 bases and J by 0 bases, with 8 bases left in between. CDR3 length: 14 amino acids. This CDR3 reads CASSSGHSTDTQYF. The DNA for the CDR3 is TGTGCCAGCAGCTCCGGACACAGCACAGATACGCAGTATTTT.

CDR3 coding DNA: TGTGCCAGCAGCTTAGCGGGGATGTCCACAGATACGCAGTATTTT. The encoded protein is CASSLAGMSTDTQYF. V usage is TRBV7-3 and J usage is TRBJ2-3; D possibly corresponds to TRBD2 (6 bases). Per germline, CDR1 SGHTA and CDR2 FQGTGA. Trimming cost V 2 bases and J 2 bases, with 11 bases left between them. The CDR3 spans 15 residues.

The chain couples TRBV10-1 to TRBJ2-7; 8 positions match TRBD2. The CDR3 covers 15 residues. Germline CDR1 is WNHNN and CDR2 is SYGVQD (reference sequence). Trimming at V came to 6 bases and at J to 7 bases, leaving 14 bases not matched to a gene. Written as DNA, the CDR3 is TGCGCCAGCAGCCACAGCGGGAGTGGGGTAAGGGAGCAGTACTTC. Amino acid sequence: CASSHSGSGVREQYF.

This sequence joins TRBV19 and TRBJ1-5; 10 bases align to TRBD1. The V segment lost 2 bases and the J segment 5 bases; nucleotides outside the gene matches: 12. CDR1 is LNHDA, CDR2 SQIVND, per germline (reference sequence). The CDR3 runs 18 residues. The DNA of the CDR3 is TGTGCCAGTAGTATAAGATCGGCCGGGACAGGGGTTGATCAGCCCCAGCATTTT. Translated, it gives CASSIRSAGTGVDQPQHF.

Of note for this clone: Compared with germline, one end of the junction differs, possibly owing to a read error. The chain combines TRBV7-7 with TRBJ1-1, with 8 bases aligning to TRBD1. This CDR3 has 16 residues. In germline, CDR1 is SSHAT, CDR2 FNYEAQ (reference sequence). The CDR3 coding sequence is TGTGCTAGCAGCCCCTTCACGCAGGGGGCCGGCACTGAAGCTTTCTTT. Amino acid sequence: CASSPFTQGAGTEAFF.

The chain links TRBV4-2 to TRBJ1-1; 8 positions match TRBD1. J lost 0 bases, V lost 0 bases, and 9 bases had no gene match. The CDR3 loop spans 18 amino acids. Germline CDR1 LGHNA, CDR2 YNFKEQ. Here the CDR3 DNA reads TGTGCCAGCAGCCAAGAGGACAGGGCCGGTCGTCTGAACACTGAAGCTTTCTTT. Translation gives CASSQEDRAGRLNTEAFF.

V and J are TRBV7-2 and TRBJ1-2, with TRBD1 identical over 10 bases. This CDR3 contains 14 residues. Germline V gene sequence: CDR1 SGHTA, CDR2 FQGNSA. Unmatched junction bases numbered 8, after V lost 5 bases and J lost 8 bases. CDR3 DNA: TGTGCCAGCAGCCCGACAGGGGGCGGGTGGGGCTACACCTTC. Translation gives CASSPTGGGWGYTF.

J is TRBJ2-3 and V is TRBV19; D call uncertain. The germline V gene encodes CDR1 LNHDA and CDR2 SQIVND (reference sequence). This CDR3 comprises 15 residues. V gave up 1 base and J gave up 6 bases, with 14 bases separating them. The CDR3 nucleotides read TGTGCCAGTAGTATAGGCGGAGCTGGAAGGGATACGCAGTATTTT. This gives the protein CASSIGGAGRDTQYF. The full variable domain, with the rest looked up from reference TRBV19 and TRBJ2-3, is DGGITQSPKYLFRKEGQNVTLSCEQNLNHDAMYWYRQDPGQGLRLIYYSQIVNDFQKGDIAEGYSVSREKKESFPLTVTSAQKNPTAFYLCASSIGGAGRDTQYFGPGTRLTVL.

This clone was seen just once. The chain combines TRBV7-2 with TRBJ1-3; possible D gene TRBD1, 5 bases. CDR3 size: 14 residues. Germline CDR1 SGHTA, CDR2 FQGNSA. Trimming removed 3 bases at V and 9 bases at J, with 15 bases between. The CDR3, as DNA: TGTGCCAGCAGCTTTGGGCAGGGCGGCGGCACCATATATTTT. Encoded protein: CASSFGQGGGTIYF.

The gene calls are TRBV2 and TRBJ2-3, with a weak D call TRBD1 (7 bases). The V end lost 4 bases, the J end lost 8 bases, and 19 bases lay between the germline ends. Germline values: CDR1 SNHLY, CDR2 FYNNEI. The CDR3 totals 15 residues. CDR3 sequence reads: CASSGRGATTGTQYF. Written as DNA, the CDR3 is TGTGCCAGCAGTGGCAGGGGGGCAACAACCGGTACGCAGTATTTT.

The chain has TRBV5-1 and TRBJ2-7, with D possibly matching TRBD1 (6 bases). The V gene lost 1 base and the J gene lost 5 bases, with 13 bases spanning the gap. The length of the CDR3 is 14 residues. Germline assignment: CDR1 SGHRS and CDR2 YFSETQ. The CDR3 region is CASSLLQGKNEQYF. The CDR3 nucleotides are TGCGCCAGCAGCTTGCTCCAGGGGAAAAACGAGCAGTACTTC.

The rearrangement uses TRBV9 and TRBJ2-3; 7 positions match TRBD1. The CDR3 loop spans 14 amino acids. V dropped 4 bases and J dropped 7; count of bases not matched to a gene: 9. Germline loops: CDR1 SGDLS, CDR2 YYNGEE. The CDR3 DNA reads TGTGCCAGCAGCCTCGGACAGGAAATTTATACGCAGTATTTT. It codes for CASSLGQEIYTQYF.

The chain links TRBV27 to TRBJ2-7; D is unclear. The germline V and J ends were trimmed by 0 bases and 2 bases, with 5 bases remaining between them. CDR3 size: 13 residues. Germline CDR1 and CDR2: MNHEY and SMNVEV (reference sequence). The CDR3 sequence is CASSLSRAYEQYF. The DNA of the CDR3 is TGTGCCAGCAGTTTATCGAGAGCCTACGAGCAGTACTTC.

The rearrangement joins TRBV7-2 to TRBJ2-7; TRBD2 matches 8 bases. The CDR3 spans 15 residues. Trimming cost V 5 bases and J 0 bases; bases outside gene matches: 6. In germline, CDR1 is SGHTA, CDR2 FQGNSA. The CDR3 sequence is CASSPGGVNSYEQYF. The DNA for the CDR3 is TGTGCCAGCAGCCCGGGGGGGGTGAACTCCTACGAGCAGTACTTC.

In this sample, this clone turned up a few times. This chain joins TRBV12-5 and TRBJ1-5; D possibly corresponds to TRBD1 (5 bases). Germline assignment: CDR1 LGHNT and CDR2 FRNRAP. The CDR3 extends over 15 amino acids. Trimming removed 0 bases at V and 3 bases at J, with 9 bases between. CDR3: CASGLVGGTNQPQHF. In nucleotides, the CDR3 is TGTGCTAGTGGTTTGGTTGGGGGGACCAATCAGCCCCAGCATTTT.

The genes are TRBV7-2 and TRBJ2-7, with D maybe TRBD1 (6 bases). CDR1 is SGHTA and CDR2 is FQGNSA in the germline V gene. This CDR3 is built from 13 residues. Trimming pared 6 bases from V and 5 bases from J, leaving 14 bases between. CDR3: CASSPGQPNEQYF. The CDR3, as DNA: TGTGCCAGCAGTCCAGGACAGCCCAACGAGCAGTACTTC.

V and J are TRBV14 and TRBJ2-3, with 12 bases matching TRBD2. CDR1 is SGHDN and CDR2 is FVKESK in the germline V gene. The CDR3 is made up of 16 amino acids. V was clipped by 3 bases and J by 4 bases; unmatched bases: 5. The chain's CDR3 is CASSQETSGRPDTQYF. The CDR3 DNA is TGTGCCAGCAGCCAGGAGACTAGCGGGAGACCAGATACGCAGTATTTT. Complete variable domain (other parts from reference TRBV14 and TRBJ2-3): EAGVTQFPSHSVIEKGQTVTLRCDPISGHDNLYWYRRVMGKEIKFLLHFVKESKQDESGMPNNRFLAERTGGTYSTLKVQPAELEDSGVYFCASSQETSGRPDTQYFGPGTRLTVL.